This TCR beta chain originates from a study of Graves' ophthalmopathy and Graves' hyperthyroidism. Trimming took 0 bases from V and 3 from J, leaving 15 bases between them. Germline V gene data show CDR1 as SGHTA and CDR2 as FQGNSA. The CDR3 contains 16 residues. This clonotype showed up many times. As the template, RNA transcripts were used to amplify TCR beta CDR3 regions. First-round RT-PCR employed HTBI primers, with a second-round multiplex PCR after it. MiXCR, applied by TCRdb to the multiplex PCR reads, yields one record per CDR3 protein. The profile shows a few hundred thousand distinct CDR3 sequences, about 17% of them singletons.

The source material was peripheral blood. The TCR sequence derives from a woman aged 18-30 years with Graves' ophthalmopathy. The rearrangement uses TRBV7-2 and TRBJ2-7; D might be TRBD1 (6 bases). DNA for the CDR3: TGTGCCAGCAGCTTAGCGCGTTTGGGGGCGCACTACGAGCAGTACTTC. The encoded protein is CASSLARLGAHYEQYF. Drawing the rest from reference TRBV7-2 and TRBJ2-7, the complete variable domain is GAGVSQSPSNKVTEKGKDVELRCDPISGHTALYWYRQSLGQGLEFLIYFQGNSAPDKSGLPSDRFSAERTGGSVSTLTIQRTQQEDSAVYLCASSLARLGAHYEQYFGPGTRLTVT.